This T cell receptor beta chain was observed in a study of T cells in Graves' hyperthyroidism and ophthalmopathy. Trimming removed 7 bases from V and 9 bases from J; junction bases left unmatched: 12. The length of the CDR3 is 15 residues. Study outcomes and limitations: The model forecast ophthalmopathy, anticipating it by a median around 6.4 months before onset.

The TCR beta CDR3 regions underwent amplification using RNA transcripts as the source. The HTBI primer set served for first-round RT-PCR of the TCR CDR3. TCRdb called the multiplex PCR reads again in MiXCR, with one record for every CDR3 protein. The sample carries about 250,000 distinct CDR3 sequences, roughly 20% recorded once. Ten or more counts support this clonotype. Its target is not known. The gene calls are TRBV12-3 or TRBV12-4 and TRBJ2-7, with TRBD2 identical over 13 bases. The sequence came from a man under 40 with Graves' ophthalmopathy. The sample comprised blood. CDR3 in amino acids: CASILARLAGGGQYF. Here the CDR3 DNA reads TGTGCCAGCATCCTCGCCCGACTAGCGGGAGGTGGGCAGTACTTC.